The sequence of this TCR beta chain was determined in a study of T cell repertoires in cytomegalovirus infection. For the study at large: Both recently identified HLA-C-restricted and well-studied HLA-B-restricted CMV epitopes were used in the study.

Germline lookup yields CDR1 LGHNT and CDR2 FRNRAP. The CDR3 has 14 residues. V was clipped by 1 base and J by 3 bases, with 10 bases between them. TCRdb reanalysed the reads using MiXCR and keeps one entry per CDR3 protein. The table lists about 890,000 distinct CDR3 sequences, approximately 31% of them singletons. Regarding this clonotype: Its specificity is not known.

Study-level points and caveats: Summed public TCR beta family frequency identified CMV carriers bearing the relevant HLA.

The chain employs TRBV12-5 and TRBJ2-7, with unresolved D. This TCR came from a human donor in good health (CMV status not recorded). Some clones in this sample may be carry-over from other donors' samples. This sample comprised cultured CD8+ T cells from PBMCs, obtained from culture after CMV antigen stimulation. CDR3 protein: CASGLEYGFYEQYF. The CDR3 DNA sequence: TGTGCTAGTGGTTTGGAATACGGATTCTACGAGCAGTACTTC.